The 32 T cell receptor beta chains listed next were all sequenced from one sample in a study of control samples from healthy donors and cancer patients. The method was immunoSEQ multiplex PCR; TCRdb's version includes in-frame clones alone and lacks a portion of them. The table includes 100,000 to 150,000 clones, roughly 87% detected once. Sequencing input: blood. Receptors were obtained from a man aged 18 to 30 in good health.

V usage is TRBV7-6 and J usage is TRBJ2-2; maybe TRBD1 (6 bases). Trimming removed 5 bases from V and 5 bases from J, with 12 bases in between. Germline V CDR1 and CDR2: SGHVS, FNYEAQ. CDR3 length: 14 amino acids. CDR3 amino acids: CASSIRTATGELFF. The DNA of the CDR3 is TGTGCCAGCAGCATTCGGACAGCAACCGGGGAGCTGTTTTTT.

The J gene is TRBJ2-1, the V gene TRBV24-1; no firm D call. Germline V gene sequence: CDR1 KGHDR, CDR2 SFDVKD. Trimming stripped 1 base from V and 7 bases from J, with 7 bases between. The CDR3 sequence is 13 residues long. The CDR3 sequence: CATSDFYLNEQFF. The CDR3 region has the DNA TGTGCCACCAGTGATTTTTACCTAAATGAGCAGTTCTTC.

CDR3 coding DNA: TGCGCCAGCAGCCAGAACAGGGATTCTAACTATGGCTACACCTTC. This sequence encodes CASSQNRDSNYGYTF. This chain uses TRBV5-1 with TRBJ1-2, with D perhaps TRBD1 (6 bases). Germline CDR1 is SGHRS and CDR2 is YFSETQ. V dropped 4 bases and J dropped 0 bases, with 13 bases sitting between them. This CDR3 spans 15 amino acids.

This clone has just a few counts. This chain connects TRBV19 to TRBJ1-3; a possible D gene is TRBD1 (5 bases). The CDR3 covers 15 residues. The V gene lost 5 bases and the J gene lost 0 bases, with 11 bases spanning the gap. The germline CDR1 and CDR2 sequences are LNHDA and SQIVND (reference sequence). This CDR3 reads CASSLVGLSGNTIYF. CDR3 nucleotide sequence: TGTGCCAGTAGTCTGGTGGGACTCTCTGGAAACACCATATATTTT.

The chain couples TRBV6-6 to TRBJ2-3; D unclear. The CDR3 sequence is 15 residues long. The germline V gene has CDR1 MNHNY and CDR2 SVGAGI (reference sequence). Trimming cost V 5 bases and J 1 base, with 13 bases left between them. The CDR3 sequence: CASSGEQVRTDTQYF. Written as DNA, the CDR3 is TGTGCCAGCAGTGGAGAGCAGGTTCGCACAGATACGCAGTATTTT.

The V gene is TRBV24-1, the J gene TRBJ2-3, with D uncertain. Germline CDR1 KGHDR, CDR2 SFDVKD. V was pared by 7 bases and J by 0 bases, with 7 bases between. This CDR3 is built from 13 residues. The CDR3 here is CATSLPSTDTQYF. As DNA, the CDR3 is TGTGCCACCAGCCTTCCAAGCACAGATACGCAGTATTTT.

The chain couples TRBV7-9 to TRBJ2-2; 7 positions match TRBD1. V was clipped by 9 bases and J by 0 bases; unmatched bases: 10. Germline V gene data show CDR1 as SEHNR and CDR2 as FQNEAQ (reference sequence). This CDR3 is 16 amino acids long. CDR3 coding DNA: TGTGCCAGATCAAACAGGGGCCGCCCGAACACCGGGGAGCTGTTTTTT. This gives the protein CARSNRGRPNTGELFF.

The rearrangement joins TRBV29-1 to TRBJ2-7; D is possibly TRBD1 (5 bases). CDR1 and CDR2 from the germline V gene are SQVTM and ANQGSEA. Trimming stripped 6 bases from V and 6 bases from J, with 15 bases between. The CDR3 is 12 residues long. The CDR3 region is CSVIAGWGEQYF. As DNA, the CDR3 is TGCAGCGTAATAGCAGGGTGGGGCGAGCAGTACTTC.

This chain connects TRBV9 to TRBJ2-1; no clear D gene. This CDR3 has 13 residues. Germline lookup yields CDR1 SGDLS and CDR2 YYNGEE. Trimming took off 1 base at V and 8 bases at J, with 10 bases between the two ends. As DNA, the CDR3 is TGTGCCAGCAGCGTATCTCTTTCCCATGAGCAGTTCTTC. Residues: CASSVSLSHEQFF.

CDR3 bases: TGTGCCATCAGAAAGGTCCTGGATTATGGCTACACCTTC. Translating it yields CAIRKVLDYGYTF. The chain uses TRBV10-3 and TRBJ1-2, with D uncertain. The CDR3 spans 13 residues. Looked up from germline, CDR1 is ENHRY and CDR2 is SYGVKD. V was cut by 6 bases and J by 5 bases, with 13 bases left in between.

This rearrangement joins TRBV28 to TRBJ1-1; 7 bases map to TRBD1. Trimming at V came to 3 bases and at J to 6 bases, leaving 10 bases not matched to a gene. The CDR3 extends over 15 amino acids. CDR1 is MDHEN and CDR2 is SYDVKM in the germline V gene. The CDR3, as DNA: TGTGCCAGCAGTTTGCCAGGGCACAGGGGCGCTGAAGCTTTCTTT. Its translation is CASSLPGHRGAEAFF.

The gene calls are TRBV5-1 and TRBJ2-5, with TRBD2 matching 8 bases. CDR3 length equals 15 residues. Germline V gene sequence: CDR1 SGHRS, CDR2 YFSETQ. V trimming: 0 bases; J trimming: 5 bases; junction bases outside the gene matches: 6. The CDR3 sequence is CASSLGGGPGETQYF. The CDR3 region has the DNA TGCGCCAGCAGCTTGGGCGGGGGGCCGGGGGAGACCCAGTACTTC. The entire variable domain, with the rest obtained from reference TRBV5-1 and TRBJ2-5, is as follows: KAGVTQTPRYLIKTRGQQVTLSCSPISGHRSVSWYQQTPGQGLQFLFEYFSETQRNKGNFPGRFSGRQFSNSRSEMNVSTLELGDSALYLCASSLGGGPGETQYFGPGTRLLVL.

The rearrangement links TRBV12-1 to TRBJ1-2; no DNA check was done on the table's D call, TRBD1. TRBV12-1 corresponds to a pseudogene. This CDR3 comprises 16 residues. CDR3 residues: CASSFLTDRTSYGYTF. As DNA, the CDR3 is TGTGCCAGCAGCTTTCTTACTGACAGAACATCCTATGGCTACACCTTC.

The rearrangement joins TRBV19 to TRBJ1-5, with 9 bases that match TRBD1. Germline-derived CDR1 and CDR2 are LNHDA and SQIVND (reference sequence). There are 16 residues in the CDR3. V lost 4 bases and J lost 1; bases outside the gene matches: 5. The CDR3 spells CASSSLDRGSNQPQHF. CDR3 bases: TGTGCCAGTAGTAGCCTGGACAGGGGCAGCAATCAGCCCCAGCATTTT.

The chain links TRBV11-2 to TRBJ2-7, with TRBD1 identical over 9 bases. CDR1 and CDR2 from the germline V gene are SGHAT and FQNNGV. The CDR3 runs to 16 residues. Trimming cost V 1 base and J 2 bases; bases outside gene matches: 6. The CDR3 DNA follows: TGTGCCAGCAGCTTAGGGACAGGGGATGTCCCCTACGAGCAGTACTTC. Its protein product is CASSLGTGDVPYEQYF.

The chain uses TRBV24-1 and TRBJ2-5; tentative D call: TRBD2 (6 bases). The CDR3 runs 12 residues. V lost 3 bases, J lost 7 bases, and 8 bases lay in between. Germline V gives CDR1 KGHDR, CDR2 SFDVKD. The CDR3 here is CATSDRRGTQYF. DNA of the CDR3: TGTGCCACCAGTGATCGGAGGGGGACCCAGTACTTC.

This chain joins TRBV5-1 and TRBJ1-2; no clear D gene. Between the trimmed V and J ends, which lost 0 bases and 0 bases, there was a span of 12 bases. The length of the CDR3 is 16 residues. Germline CDR1 is SGHRS and CDR2 is YFSETQ. In nucleotides, the CDR3 is TGCGCCAGCAGCTTGGCCAGGACGAGCGCTAACTATGGCTACACCTTC. The encoded protein is CASSLARTSANYGYTF.

The chain is built from TRBV10-3 and TRBJ1-2; TRBD1 is a possible D gene (6 bases). V gave up 3 bases and J gave up 3 bases, with 11 bases separating them. This CDR3 is built from 14 residues. Germline V gene sequence: CDR1 ENHRY, CDR2 SYGVKD. The DNA for the CDR3 is TGTGCCATCAGTGACTCCGGGGGCGACTATGGCTACACCTTC. Its protein is CAISDSGGDYGYTF.

This clone was seen just once. The rearrangement links TRBV27 to TRBJ2-7, with TRBD2 matching 8 bases. This CDR3 contains 15 residues. Germline V CDR1 and CDR2: MNHEY, SMNVEV (reference sequence). The junction had 11 bases not matched to a gene; V was cut back by 5 bases and J by 5 bases. The CDR3 DNA follows: TGTGCCAGCAGTGATATGAGCGGGAGTTTCGACGAGCAGTACTTC. Its protein is CASSDMSGSFDEQYF.

This clone was observed a handful of times. The V gene is TRBV27, the J gene TRBJ1-1; 7 bases map to TRBD1. Germline CDR1 MNHEY, CDR2 SMNVEV (reference sequence). The CDR3 runs to 14 residues. J gave up 9 bases and V 7 bases, and 14 bases lay outside the gene matches. Here the CDR3 DNA reads TGTGCCAGCATCGGTTGGAGGGGGCTGTTACAAGCTTTCTTT. It translates to CASIGWRGLLQAFF.

The genes are TRBV3-1 (or the pseudogene TRBV3-2) and TRBJ1-1; TRBD1 matches 7 bases. This CDR3 has 13 amino acids. Trimming at V came to 5 bases and at J to 8 bases, leaving 8 bases not matched to a gene. The V gene's germline CDR1 is LGHDT and CDR2 YNNKEL (reference sequence). CDR3 region: CASSSRQGAEAFF. CDR3 nucleotide sequence: TGTGCCAGCAGCTCCCGACAGGGTGCAGAAGCTTTCTTT.

The chain joins TRBV5-1 to TRBJ2-5; tentatively, D is TRBD1 (6 bases). V lost 1 base, J lost 4 bases, and 11 bases lay in between. There are 14 residues in the CDR3. Germline V gene data show CDR1 as SGHRS and CDR2 as YFSETQ. The CDR3 region has the DNA TGCGCCAGCAGCTTGTCAGGGGCGCGAGAGACCCAGTACTTC. As protein: CASSLSGARETQYF.

This rearrangement joins TRBV7-6 to TRBJ2-7; TRBD1 matches at 7 bases. This CDR3 has 14 amino acids. Germline V gene lookup returns CDR1 SGHVS and CDR2 FNYEAQ. Trimming cost V 5 bases and J 4 bases; bases outside gene matches: 8. CDR3 sequence reads: CASSRTGTVYEQYF. The CDR3 DNA follows: TGTGCCAGCAGCCGTACCGGGACAGTTTACGAGCAGTACTTC.

The V and J genes are TRBV28 and TRBJ1-5; 7 positions match TRBD1. The CDR3 is 16 amino acids. Germline trimming cut 5 bases from V and 0 bases from J; bases unmatched to any gene: 7. The germline V gene encodes CDR1 MDHEN and CDR2 SYDVKM. The CDR3 loop is CASSLGTVISNQPQHF. CDR3 bases: TGTGCCAGCAGTCTGGGGACAGTGATTAGCAATCAGCCCCAGCATTTT.

This clone turned up a few times. This rearrangement joins TRBV6-1 to TRBJ2-7, with a weak D call TRBD2 (6 bases). The germline CDR1 and CDR2 sequences are MNHNS and SASEGT. The CDR3 runs 13 residues. Trimming left V 1 base short and J 4 bases short, with 8 bases between. The CDR3 sequence: CASSEEGRYEQYF. The DNA for the CDR3 is TGTGCCAGCAGTGAAGAGGGGAGGTACGAGCAGTACTTC.

V gene TRBV5-5 combines with J gene TRBJ1-5; no definite D call. The germline CDR1 and CDR2 sequences are SGHKS and YYEKEE (reference sequence). CDR3 size: 14 residues. Between the trimmed V and J ends, which lost 0 bases and 2 bases, there was a span of 6 bases. CDR3 DNA sequence: TGTGCCAGCAGCTTGGACACTCGCAATCAGCCCCAGCATTTT. Translating gives CASSLDTRNQPQHF.

This clone was seen only once. J is TRBJ2-3 and V is TRBV5-1; unclear D gene. This CDR3 is built from 13 residues. CDR1 is SGHRS, CDR2 YFSETQ, per germline. V lost 5 bases to trimming and J lost 3 bases, with 10 bases between them. CDR3 bases: TGCGCCAGCAGACCGCTAGGGACAGATACGCAGTATTTT. Translation: CASRPLGTDTQYF.

This clone rates as medium-sized. V gene TRBV5-1 combines with J gene TRBJ2-5, with 11 bases lining up with TRBD2. Germline loops: CDR1 SGHRS, CDR2 YFSETQ. The V gene end was trimmed by 7 bases and the J gene end by 1 base; junction bases not matched to a gene: 15. The CDR3 extends over 18 amino acids. CDR3 sequence: CASREGLAAIWGQETQYF. CDR3 DNA sequence: TGCGCCAGCCGTGAGGGACTAGCGGCAATATGGGGCCAAGAGACCCAGTACTTC.

A word on this clone: Mismatch with germline at one junction end may stem from a read error. This rearrangement joins TRBV7-2 to TRBJ1-1; the D gene is possibly TRBD1 (5 bases). CDR1 and CDR2 (germline): SGHTA, FQGNSA. CDR3 size: 16 residues. CDR3 in amino acids: CANSLVIRTHNTEAFF. CDR3 nucleotides: TGTGCCAACAGCTTAGTGATCCGGACACACAACACTGAAGCTTTCTTT.

J is TRBJ1-2 and V is TRBV19, with 10 bases identical to TRBD1. The CDR3 is made up of 15 amino acids. Germline values: CDR1 LNHDA, CDR2 SQIVND (reference sequence). V shed 4 bases and J 8 bases; nucleotides not matched to a gene: 10. The CDR3 sequence is CASSNRDRGPGGYTF. The CDR3 coding sequence is TGTGCCAGTAGTAACCGGGACAGGGGCCCGGGAGGCTACACCTTC.

The chain has TRBV6-5 and TRBJ1-5; 9 positions match TRBD1. The germline gives CDR1 MNHEY, CDR2 SVGAGI. The CDR3 totals 14 residues. V dropped 6 bases and J dropped 2; count of bases not matched to a gene: 2. CDR3 in DNA: TGTGCCAGCAGCCGGGACAGGGGCAATCAGCCCCAGCATTTT. Translation gives CASSRDRGNQPQHF.

The chain carries TRBV27 and TRBJ2-3; no clear D gene. This CDR3 is 13 amino acids long. Per germline, CDR1 MNHEY and CDR2 SMNVEV (reference sequence). The V and J ends lost 4 bases and 2 bases respectively, with 7 bases between them. This chain's CDR3 is CASSYTSTDTQYF. The CDR3 DNA reads as TGTGCCAGCAGTTACACCTCCACAGATACGCAGTATTTT.